This T cell receptor beta chain was found in a study of blood T cell repertoires in COVID-19. The wider study: Both acute and convalescent COVID-19 samples were obtained from the United States, Italy and Spain. Sample material is recorded as cDNA or gDNA derived from T cells, B-cell-depleted T cells, or PBMCs.

Authors' analysis steps: Cell counts per sample came from amplifying reference gene primers. Data came from immunoSEQ multiplex PCR; TCRdb stores just in-frame clones and leaves some out. The V and J calls and the clone size are those of that table, but D and trimming were determined from the DNA. The repertoire includes fewer than 350,000 clones, 80% to 85% of them detected once, and less than 3% sits in the top ten. Trimming shortened V by 1 base and J by 5 bases, and 11 bases separated the two germline ends. The CDR3 is 14 amino acids. The germline V gene has CDR1 SEHNR and CDR2 FQNEAQ (reference sequence).

V usage is TRBV7-9 and J usage is TRBJ1-1, with D perhaps matching TRBD1 (5 bases). Sequencing was done on a sample of peripheral blood. This receptor was taken from a woman aged 55-69 years with active or convalescent COVID-19. The CDR3 spells CASSLGGGTTEAFF. Here the CDR3 DNA reads TGTGCCAGCAGCTTAGGCGGGGGAACAACTGAAGCTTTCTTT.